This is a list of T cell receptor beta chains from one sample in a study of CD8 T cells in Susac syndrome. One entry per CDR3 protein, called by TCRdb with MiXCR from the immunoSEQ multiplex PCR reads. Of approximately 280,000 distinct CDR3 sequences detected, roughly 81% appear once; the ten largest clones hold approximately 0.12%. Material for sequencing was CD8+ T cells from PBMCs. These receptors all stem from a human donor with multiple sclerosis. Both conserved end residues are part of each CDR3. A D gene is named only where the DNA matches it firmly. A clone size is listed for some rows: how often the clone was seen (once, few, many), or a class if it is expanded.

>TRBD1|.|TRBV9|TRBJ2-7
CASSMTGGSYEQYF
TGTGCCAGCAGTATGACAGGGGGCTCCTACGAGCAGTACTTC
>.|.|TRBV12-3/TRBV12-4|TRBJ2-1
CASSSPLGNEQFF
TGTGCCAGCAGTTCCCCCTTAGGGAATGAGCAGTTCTTC
>.|.|TRBV5-6|TRBJ2-4
CASSLAGWGDIQYF
TGTGCCAGCAGCTTGGCAGGGTGGGGAGACATTCAGTACTTC
>.|.|TRBV10-2|TRBJ2-3
CASIPTGSTDTQYF
TGCGCCAGCATTCCGACAGGTAGCACAGATACGCAGTATTTT
>TRBD1|.|TRBV19|TRBJ2-7
CASTLGQDPTYEQYF
TGTGCCAGTACCCTAGGACAGGACCCAACCTACGAGCAGTACTTC
>TRBD1|.|TRBV27|TRBJ2-5
CASSLRTGGRVGAMEETQYF
TGTGCCAGCAGTTTGAGGACAGGGGGAAGGGTGGGAGCGATGGAAGAGACCCAGTACTTC
>TRBD2|.|TRBV20-1|TRBJ2-4
CSARDLAANIQYF
TGCAGTGCTAGAGATCTAGCGGCAAACATTCAGTACTTC
>.|.|TRBV6-1|TRBJ2-3
CASSAPRAGGTDTQYF
TGTGCCAGCAGTGCCCCCAGGGCTGGGGGCACAGATACGCAGTATTTT
>.|.|TRBV2|TRBJ1-1
CASITLVEAFF
TGTGCCAGCATTACGTTGGTTGAAGCTTTCTTT
>TRBD2|.|TRBV4-1|TRBJ2-3
CASSQDPGGMPDTQYF
TGCGCCAGCAGCCAAGATCCGGGAGGGATGCCAGATACGCAGTATTTT
>.|once|TRBV27|TRBJ2-7
CASSLSGASREQYF
TGTGCCAGCAGTTTGTCAGGGGCGTCTCGAGAGCAGTACTTC
>TRBD1|.|TRBV10-3|TRBJ1-5
CAISDDRADQPQHF
TGTGCCATCAGCGACGACAGGGCGGATCAGCCCCAGCATTTT
>.|.|TRBV28|TRBJ2-4
CASSLGGLVRYF
TGTGCCAGCAGTTTAGGGGGGTTGGTCCGGTACTTC
>.|few|TRBV27|TRBJ2-7
CASSSDHIASYEQYF
TGTGCCAGCAGTTCGGATCATATAGCGTCCTACGAGCAGTACTTC
>.|.|TRBV28|TRBJ2-7
CASSPQDSLYEQYF
TGTGCCAGCAGTCCCCAGGACTCCTTATACGAGCAGTACTTC
>.|.|TRBV14|TRBJ2-2
CASSQPGSTGELFF
TGTGCCAGCAGCCAACCGGGAAGCACCGGGGAGCTGTTTTTT
>TRBD1|.|TRBV7-9|TRBJ2-7
CASSHWQGAYEQYF
TGTGCCAGCAGCCATTGGCAGGGGGCTTACGAGCAGTACTTC
>TRBD1|.|TRBV20-1|TRBJ2-1
CSARDRLSGQGVIEQFF
TGCAGTGCTAGAGATCGATTGTCAGGACAGGGCGTAATTGAGCAGTTCTTC
>.|.|TRBV11-2|TRBJ1-1
CASSLEVIMGRLNTEAFF
TGTGCCAGCAGCTTAGAGGTTATAATGGGAAGACTGAACACTGAAGCTTTCTTT
>TRBD2|.|TRBV27|TRBJ2-7
CASTSSGKNSYEQYF
TGTGCCAGCACCTCTAGCGGGAAAAACTCCTACGAGCAGTACTTC
>.|.|TRBV3-1|TRBJ2-2
CASSAFPEAVGPGELFF
TGTGCCAGCAGCGCCTTTCCCGAGGCGGTAGGGCCCGGGGAGCTGTTTTTT
>.|.|TRBV9|TRBJ1-2
CASSTLGLEANWGYTF
TGTGCCAGCAGCACCCTGGGCCTAGAAGCTAACTGGGGCTACACCTTC
>TRBD1|.|TRBV5-5|TRBJ2-1
CASSLAPDRIGAFSWFF
TGTGCCAGCAGCTTGGCTCCGGACAGGATTGGGGCCTTCAGTTGGTTCTTC
>.|.|TRBV5-4|TRBJ2-1
CASSPSGEYNEQFF
TGTGCCAGCAGCCCCTCGGGCGAATACAATGAGCAGTTCTTC
>TRBD1|.|TRBV4-2|TRBJ2-1
CASSQDRGEEQFF
TGTGCCAGCAGCCAGGACAGGGGCGAAGAGCAGTTCTTC
>.|.|TRBV12-3/TRBV12-4|TRBJ2-7
CASRSGSLGGEQYF
TGTGCCAGCAGGTCCGGGTCTCTAGGAGGCGAGCAGTACTTC
>.|.|TRBV27|TRBJ2-3
CASTSDGTQYF
TGTGCCAGCACTTCTGACGGGACGCAGTATTTT
>TRBD1|.|TRBV5-6|TRBJ1-2
CASSPRTGYRYGYTF
TGTGCCAGCAGCCCAAGGACAGGGTATCGCTATGGCTACACCTTC
>.|.|TRBV6-5|TRBJ2-2
CASNQGYTGELFF
TGTGCCAGCAACCAGGGATACACCGGGGAGCTGTTTTTT
>TRBD2|.|TRBV20-1|TRBJ2-7
CSARGGRAAYEQYF
TGCAGTGCTAGGGGAGGGAGGGCAGCGTACGAGCAGTACTTC
>.|once|TRBV27|TRBJ2-4
CASSFLASRRGNIQYF
TGTGCCAGCAGTTTCTTGGCTAGCAGGAGGGGAAACATTCAGTACTTC
>.|.|TRBV2|TRBJ2-6
CASSERTASSGANVLTF
TGTGCCAGCAGTGAACGTACAGCGAGCTCTGGGGCCAACGTCCTGACTTTC
>TRBD1|.|TRBV10-3|TRBJ1-2
CAISDAGTGLNYGYTF
TGTGCCATCAGTGACGCCGGGACAGGCCTTAACTATGGCTACACCTTC
>.|.|TRBV5-6|TRBJ1-2
CASSGGWQDFYGYTF
TGTGCCAGCAGCGGAGGGTGGCAGGACTTCTATGGCTACACCTTC
>.|few|TRBV4-2|TRBJ2-7
CASSQVPRASEQYF
TGTGCCAGCAGCCAAGTGCCCAGGGCTAGCGAGCAGTACTTC
>TRBD1|.|TRBV3-1|TRBJ1-2
CASSVRDRGSGYTF
TGTGCCAGCAGCGTCCGGGACAGGGGCTCTGGCTACACCTTC
>TRBD1|.|TRBV29-1|TRBJ1-2
CSVEEEKGRGYGYTF
TGCAGCGTTGAAGAAGAGAAGGGCAGGGGGTATGGCTACACCTTC
>TRBD1|.|TRBV6-5|TRBJ2-7
CASSYRDRVFDYEQYF
TGTGCCAGCAGTTACCGGGACAGGGTCTTCGACTACGAGCAGTACTTC
>.|.|TRBV18|TRBJ2-1
CASSGTTRPYNEQFF
TGTGCCAGCTCCGGAACCACTAGACCATACAATGAGCAGTTCTTC
>.|.|TRBV27|TRBJ2-7
CASRQKGPRYEQYF
TGTGCCAGCAGGCAGAAGGGCCCTCGATACGAGCAGTACTTC
>.|.|TRBV5-1|TRBJ2-1
CASSLSSVPYNEQFF
TGCGCCAGCAGCTTAAGTAGCGTGCCCTACAATGAGCAGTTCTTC
>.|.|TRBV9|TRBJ2-6
CASTEGDSGANVLTF
TGTGCCAGCACCGAAGGGGACTCTGGGGCCAACGTCCTGACTTTC
>.|once|TRBV7-8|TRBJ2-7
CASSLSEGVVYEQYF
TGTGCCAGCAGCTTAAGTGAGGGAGTGGTGTACGAGCAGTACTTC
>.|once|TRBV27|TRBJ2-7
CASRRDSPIYYEQYF
TGTGCCAGCAGGAGAGACAGTCCCATTTACTACGAGCAGTACTTC
>.|.|TRBV11-3|TRBJ1-3
CASSLQGRSSGNTIYF
TGTGCCAGCAGCTTGCAGGGTCGGAGCTCTGGAAACACCATATATTTT
>TRBD2|.|TRBV7-9|TRBJ2-1
CASRASGDNEQFF
TGTGCCAGCAGGGCTAGCGGGGACAATGAGCAGTTCTTC
>.|.|TRBV9|TRBJ2-6
CASSPRHRSGANVLTF
TGTGCCAGCAGCCCTCGACACCGCTCTGGGGCCAACGTCCTGACTTTC
>.|.|TRBV25-1|TRBJ2-5
CASSEYQGRGETQYF
TGTGCCAGCAGTGAATATCAGGGGCGAGGGGAGACCCAGTACTTC
>.|.|TRBV19|TRBJ1-2
CASALGWGDPTNYGYTF
TGTGCCAGTGCTCTAGGATGGGGTGATCCAACAAACTATGGCTACACCTTC
>TRBD1|.|TRBV12-5|TRBJ2-2
CASGSWTGGELFF
TGTGCTAGTGGTTCCTGGACAGGCGGGGAGCTGTTTTTT
>.|few|TRBV6-5|TRBJ1-5
CASSYSKYSNQPQHF
TGTGCCAGCAGTTACTCGAAGTATAGCAATCAGCCCCAGCATTTT
>.|.|TRBV20-1|TRBJ2-7
CSADIRFPYEQYF
TGCAGTGCAGATATCAGATTTCCCTACGAGCAGTACTTC
>TRBD1|.|TRBV5-1|TRBJ2-6
CASSSGQGAGANVLTF
TGCGCCAGCAGCTCGGGACAGGGGGCTGGGGCCAACGTCCTGACTTTC
>.|.|TRBV6-1|TRBJ2-4
CASTLGLPIAKNIQYF
TGTGCCAGCACTCTAGGACTCCCCATAGCCAAAAACATTCAGTACTTC